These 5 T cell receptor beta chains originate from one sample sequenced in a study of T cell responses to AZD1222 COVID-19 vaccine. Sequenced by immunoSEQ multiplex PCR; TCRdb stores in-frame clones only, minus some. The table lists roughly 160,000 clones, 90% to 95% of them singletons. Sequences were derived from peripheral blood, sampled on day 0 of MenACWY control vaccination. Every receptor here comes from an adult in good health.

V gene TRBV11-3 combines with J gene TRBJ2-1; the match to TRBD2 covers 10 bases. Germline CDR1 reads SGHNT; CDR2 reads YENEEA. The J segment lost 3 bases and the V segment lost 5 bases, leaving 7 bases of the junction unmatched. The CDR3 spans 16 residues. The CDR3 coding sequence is TGTGCCAGCAGCAAACCGGGACTAGCGAGCTACAATGAGCAGTTCTTC. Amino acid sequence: CASSKPGLASYNEQFF. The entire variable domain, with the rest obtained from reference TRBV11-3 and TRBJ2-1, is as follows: EAGVVQSPRYKIIEKKQPVAFWCNPISGHNTLYWYLQNLGQGPELLIRYENEEAVDDSQLPKDRFSAERLKGVDSTLKIQPAELGDSAVYLCASSKPGLASYNEQFFGPGTRLTVL.

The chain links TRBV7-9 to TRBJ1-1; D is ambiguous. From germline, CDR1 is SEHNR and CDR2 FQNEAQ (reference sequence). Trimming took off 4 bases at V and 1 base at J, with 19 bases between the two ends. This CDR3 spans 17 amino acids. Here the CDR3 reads CASSSYRVASENTEAFF. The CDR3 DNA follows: TGTGCCAGCAGCTCCTATCGGGTCGCGTCGGAGAACACTGAAGCTTTCTTT.

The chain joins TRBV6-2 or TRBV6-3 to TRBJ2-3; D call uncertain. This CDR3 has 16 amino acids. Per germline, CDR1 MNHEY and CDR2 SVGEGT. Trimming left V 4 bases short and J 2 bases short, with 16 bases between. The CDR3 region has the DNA TGTGCCAGCAGTTTCTCCGGGCGGAGCCCCACAGATACGCAGTATTTT. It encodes CASSFSGRSPTDTQYF.

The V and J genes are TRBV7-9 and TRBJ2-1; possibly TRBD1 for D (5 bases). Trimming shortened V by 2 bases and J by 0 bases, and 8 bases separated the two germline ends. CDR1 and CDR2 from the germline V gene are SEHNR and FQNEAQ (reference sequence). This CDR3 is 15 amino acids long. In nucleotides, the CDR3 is TGTGCCAGCAGCTTATCCGACAGCTCCTACAATGAGCAGTTCTTC. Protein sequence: CASSLSDSSYNEQFF.

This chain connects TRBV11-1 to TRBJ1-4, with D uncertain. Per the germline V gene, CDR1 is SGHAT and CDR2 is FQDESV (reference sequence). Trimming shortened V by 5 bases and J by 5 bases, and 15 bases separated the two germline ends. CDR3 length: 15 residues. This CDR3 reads CASSDSLRSNEKLFF. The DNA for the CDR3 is TGTGCCAGCAGCGACTCTCTGAGGTCAAATGAAAAACTGTTTTTT.